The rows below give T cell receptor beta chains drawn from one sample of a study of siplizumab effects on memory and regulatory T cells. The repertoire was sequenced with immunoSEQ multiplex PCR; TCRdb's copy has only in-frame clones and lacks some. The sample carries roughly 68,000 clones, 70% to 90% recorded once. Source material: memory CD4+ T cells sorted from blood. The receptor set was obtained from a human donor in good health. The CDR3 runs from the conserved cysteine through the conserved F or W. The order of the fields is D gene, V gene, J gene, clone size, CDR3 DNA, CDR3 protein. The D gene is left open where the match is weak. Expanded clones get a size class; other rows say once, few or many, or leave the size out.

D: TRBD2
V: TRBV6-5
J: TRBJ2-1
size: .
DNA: TGTGCCAGCAGTTACTACGCTAGCGGGGGCTACAATGAGCAGTTCTTC
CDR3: CASSYYASGGYNEQFF

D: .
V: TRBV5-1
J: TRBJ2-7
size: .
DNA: TGCGCCAGCAGCGGGGGAGGGGGTTCCTACGAGCAGTACTTC
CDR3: CASSGGGGSYEQYF

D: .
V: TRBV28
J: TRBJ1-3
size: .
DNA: TGTGCCAGCAGTTTACCGCAGGGACCCTTTTACTCTGGAAACACCATATATTTT
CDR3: CASSLPQGPFYSGNTIYF

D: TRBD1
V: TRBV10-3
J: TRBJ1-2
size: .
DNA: TGTGCCATCAGTGAGTCTAATCCATACGGGACAGGGGGCCGCTTAGGGTATGGCTACACCTTC
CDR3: CAISESNPYGTGGRLGYGYTF

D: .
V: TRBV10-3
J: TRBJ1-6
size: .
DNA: TGTGCCATCAGTGGGATGGGGGGAGAGGAATCACCCCTCCACTTT
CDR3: CAISGMGGEESPLHF

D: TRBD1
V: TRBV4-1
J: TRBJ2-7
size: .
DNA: TGCGCCAGCAGCCAGGTCCGGGACAGCTCCTACGAGCAGTACTTC
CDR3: CASSQVRDSSYEQYF

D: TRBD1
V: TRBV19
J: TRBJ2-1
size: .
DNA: TGTGCCAGTAGTAGCCGGGACAGGGGTTGGAATGAGCAGTTCTTC
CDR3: CASSSRDRGWNEQFF

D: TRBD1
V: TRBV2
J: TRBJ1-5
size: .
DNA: TGTGCCAGCAGCGGAGGACAGGGGGATCAGCCCCAGCATTTT
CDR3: CASSGGQGDQPQHF

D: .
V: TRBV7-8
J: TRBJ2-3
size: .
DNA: TGTGCCAGCAGCTTATCCGCCTCCGGGCCTAACACAGATACGCAGTATTTT
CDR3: CASSLSASGPNTDTQYF

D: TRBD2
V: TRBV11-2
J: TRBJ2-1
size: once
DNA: TGTGCCAGCAGCTTACGGCGGGGGGCCCTTTCGGGGAATAATGAGCAGTTCTTC
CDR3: CASSLRRGALSGNNEQFF

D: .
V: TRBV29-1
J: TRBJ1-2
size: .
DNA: TGCAGCGTTGTACCGGGACCCAACTATGGCTACACCTTC
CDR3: CSVVPGPNYGYTF

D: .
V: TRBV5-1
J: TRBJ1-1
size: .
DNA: TGCGCCAGCAGCTTGGAGGTGCTTACTGAAGCTTTCTTT
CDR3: CASSLEVLTEAFF

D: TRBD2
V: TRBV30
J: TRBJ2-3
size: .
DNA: TGTGCCTGGAGTTTAAGCGGGAGGATGCATACGCAGTATTTT
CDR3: CAWSLSGRMHTQYF

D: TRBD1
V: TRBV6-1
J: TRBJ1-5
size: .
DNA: TGTGCCAGCAGTACAGGGGGCGGGAATCAGCCCCAGCATTTT
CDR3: CASSTGGGNQPQHF

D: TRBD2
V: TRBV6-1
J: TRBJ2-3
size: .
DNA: TGTGCCAGCAGTGAAGCAGGGTTAGCGGGTACAGATACGCAGTATTTT
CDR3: CASSEAGLAGTDTQYF

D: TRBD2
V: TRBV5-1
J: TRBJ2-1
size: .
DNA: TGCGCCAGCAGCTTGTTGGCGGGGGGCTACAATGAGCAGTTCTTC
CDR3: CASSLLAGGYNEQFF

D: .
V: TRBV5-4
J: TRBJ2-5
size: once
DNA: TGTGCCAGCAGCTTGTCACGAGTCCAAGAGACCCAGTACTTC
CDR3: CASSLSRVQETQYF

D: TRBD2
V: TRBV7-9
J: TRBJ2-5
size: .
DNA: TGTGCCAGCAGCTTAACGGGGGGGCCGCAAGAGACCCAGTACTTC
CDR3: CASSLTGGPQETQYF

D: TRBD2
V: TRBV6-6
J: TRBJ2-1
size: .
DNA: TGTGCCAGCAGTTACAAACTAGCGGGGGGGCGCAATGAGCAGTTCTTC
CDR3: CASSYKLAGGRNEQFF

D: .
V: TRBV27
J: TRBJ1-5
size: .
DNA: TGTGCCAGCGGCCCTAGGGTCCAGCCCCAGCATTTT
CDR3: CASGPRVQPQHF

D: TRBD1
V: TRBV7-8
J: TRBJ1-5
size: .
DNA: TGTGCCAGCAGTTCGGACAGGGCGGTTTTTCAGCCCCAGCATTTT
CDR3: CASSSDRAVFQPQHF

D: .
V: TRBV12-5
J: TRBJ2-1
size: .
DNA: TGTGCTAGTGGTTTGAGGCACGAGCAGTTCTTC
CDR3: CASGLRHEQFF

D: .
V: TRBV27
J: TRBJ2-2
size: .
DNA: TGTGCCAGCAAGACGCGGGGACAGCTCGGCGGGGAGCTGTTTTTT
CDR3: CASKTRGQLGGELFF

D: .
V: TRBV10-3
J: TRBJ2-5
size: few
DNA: TGTGCCATCAGAAACAGGGGACTGCAAGAGACCCAGTACTTC
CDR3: CAIRNRGLQETQYF

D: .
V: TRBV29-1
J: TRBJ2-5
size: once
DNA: TGCAGCGTGTCGAGGGGTATCCAAGAGACCCAGTACTTC
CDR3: CSVSRGIQETQYF

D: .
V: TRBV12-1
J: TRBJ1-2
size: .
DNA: TGTGCCAGCAGCCACCGGGACTTTACCTTC
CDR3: CASSHRDFTF

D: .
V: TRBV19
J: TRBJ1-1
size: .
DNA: TGTGCCAGTACCCGACCGAACACTGAAGCTTTCTTT
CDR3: CASTRPNTEAFF

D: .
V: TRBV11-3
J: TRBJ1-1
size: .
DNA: TGTGCCAGCAAGCTAACAGGGATGAACACTGAAGCTTTCTTT
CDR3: CASKLTGMNTEAFF

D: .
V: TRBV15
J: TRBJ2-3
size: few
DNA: TGTGCCACCAGCAGCGGAGATCCCACAGATACGCAGTATTTT
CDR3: CATSSGDPTDTQYF

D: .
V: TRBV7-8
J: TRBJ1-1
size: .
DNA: TGTGCCAGCAGCTTCCCGGGCAAGTCTAACACTGAAGCTTTCTTT
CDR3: CASSFPGKSNTEAFF

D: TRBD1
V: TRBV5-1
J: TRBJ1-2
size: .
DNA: TGCGCCAGCAGCTTGGGGGACAGGGCCTATGGCTACACCTTC
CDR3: CASSLGDRAYGYTF

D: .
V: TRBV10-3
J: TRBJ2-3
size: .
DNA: TGTGCCATCAGTGATTGGAGCACTAGCACAGATACGCAGTATTTT
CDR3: CAISDWSTSTDTQYF

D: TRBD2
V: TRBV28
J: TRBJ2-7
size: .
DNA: TGTGCCAGTAGGAATAGCGGGAGTGGTTACGAGCAGTACTTC
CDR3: CASRNSGSGYEQYF

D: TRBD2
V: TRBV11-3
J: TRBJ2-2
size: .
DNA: TGTGCCAGCAGCGAAAGGACTAGCGGGAGAATCCGGGAGCTGTTTTTT
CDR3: CASSERTSGRIRELFF

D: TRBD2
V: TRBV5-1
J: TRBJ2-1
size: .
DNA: TGCGCCAGCAGCTTGTTCACTAGCGGGGATTACAATGAGCAGTTCTTC
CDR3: CASSLFTSGDYNEQFF

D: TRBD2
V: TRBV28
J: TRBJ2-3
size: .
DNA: TGTGCCAGCCATAGCGGGGGGGGCACAGATACGCAGTATTTT
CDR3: CASHSGGGTDTQYF

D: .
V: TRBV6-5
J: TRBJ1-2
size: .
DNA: TGTGCCAGCAGGATCCAGGGTCGGGCAAACTATGGCTACACCTTC
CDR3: CASRIQGRANYGYTF

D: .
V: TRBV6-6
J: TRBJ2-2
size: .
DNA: TGTGCCAGCAGTTACCCTTCGACAGCTCTAACCGGGGAGCTGTTTTTT
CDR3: CASSYPSTALTGELFF

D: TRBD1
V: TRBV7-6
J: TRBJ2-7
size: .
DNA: TGTGCCAGCAGCGTCTGGGGACAGGGAAACGAGCAGTACTTC
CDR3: CASSVWGQGNEQYF

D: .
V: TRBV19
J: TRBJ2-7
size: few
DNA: TGTGCCAGTAGTATTGGACAGTGGGGACACTACGAGCAGTACTTC
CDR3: CASSIGQWGHYEQYF

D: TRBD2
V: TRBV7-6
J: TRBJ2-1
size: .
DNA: TGTGCCAGCAGCCTTGGGACTAGCGGGAACCCCCGAACCAACAATGAGCAGTTCTTC
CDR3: CASSLGTSGNPRTNNEQFF

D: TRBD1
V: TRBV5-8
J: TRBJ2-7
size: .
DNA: TGTGCCAGCAGCCGACAGGGGGGCTCCTACGAGCAGTACTTC
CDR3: CASSRQGGSYEQYF

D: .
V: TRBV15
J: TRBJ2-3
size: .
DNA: TGTGCCACCAGCGGGGGGGCCACAGATACGCAGTATTTT
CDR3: CATSGGATDTQYF

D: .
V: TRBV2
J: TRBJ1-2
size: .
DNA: TGTGCCAGCAGTGGGGCCTATGGCTACACCTTC
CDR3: CASSGAYGYTF

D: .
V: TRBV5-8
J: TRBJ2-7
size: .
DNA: TGTGCCAGCAGACAAGACAGGTTTGGCTTCGAGCAGTACTTC
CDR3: CASRQDRFGFEQYF

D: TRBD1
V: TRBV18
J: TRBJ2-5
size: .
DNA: TGTGCCAGCTCACCCTCGACAGGGGGCGGCGGAGGGGAGACCCAGTACTTC
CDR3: CASSPSTGGGGGETQYF

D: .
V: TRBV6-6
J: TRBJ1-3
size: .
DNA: TGTGCCAGCAGTCAACCAGGGGCTGGAAACACCATATATTTT
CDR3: CASSQPGAGNTIYF

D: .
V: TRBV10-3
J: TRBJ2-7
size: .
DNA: TGTGCCATCAGTGCGTCCGGGACGCCCTACGAGCAGTACTTC
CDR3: CAISASGTPYEQYF

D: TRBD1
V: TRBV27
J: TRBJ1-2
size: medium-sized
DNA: TGTGCCAGCAGTACTCAGGGGGGCGGCTACACCTTC
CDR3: CASSTQGGGYTF

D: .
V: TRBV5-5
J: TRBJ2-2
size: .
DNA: TGTGCCAGCAGCTCATGGCTAGGGATCCCCGGGGAGCTGTTTTTT
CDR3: CASSSWLGIPGELFF

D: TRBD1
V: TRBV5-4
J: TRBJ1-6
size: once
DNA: TGTGCCAGCAGCGTTGCCGGGACAGAAGATAATTCACCCCTCCACTTT
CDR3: CASSVAGTEDNSPLHF

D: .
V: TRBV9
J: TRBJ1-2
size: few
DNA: TGTGCCAGCAGCGTAGAGGACAGCTATGGCTACACCTTC
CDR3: CASSVEDSYGYTF

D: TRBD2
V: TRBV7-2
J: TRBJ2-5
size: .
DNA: TGTGCCAGCAGCCTCCGACTAGCGGCTGCTCGGGAGACCCAGTACTTC
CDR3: CASSLRLAAARETQYF

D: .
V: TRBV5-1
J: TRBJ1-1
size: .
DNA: TGCGCCAGCAGCCCTAACATGGGAACAGGCCTGGTCACTGAAGCTTTCTTT
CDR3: CASSPNMGTGLVTEAFF

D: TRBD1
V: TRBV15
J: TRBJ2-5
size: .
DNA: TGTGCCACCAGCGACGTCCGACAGGGCCCAGAGACCCAGTACTTC
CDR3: CATSDVRQGPETQYF

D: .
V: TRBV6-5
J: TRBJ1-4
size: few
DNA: TGTGCCAGCAGCACCAGAGGAAAACTGTTTTTT
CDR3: CASSTRGKLFF